This TCR beta chain stems from a study of blood T cell repertoires in COVID-19. Background on the study: Sites in the United States, Italy and Spain provided acute and convalescent COVID-19 samples. Sample material is recorded as cDNA or gDNA derived from T cells, B-cell-depleted T cells, or PBMCs.

CDR1 and CDR2 from the germline V gene are MGHRA and YSYEKL. With 4 bases clipped from V and 3 bases from J, the junction kept 2 bases outside the gene matches. This CDR3 has 14 residues. Original methodology: It was from reference gene primer amplification that nucleated cell counts were estimated. Assay: immunoSEQ multiplex PCR; the TCRdb copy retains only in-frame clones and omits some. V and J calls and clone size come straight from that table; D and trimming were deduced from the DNA. The sample records roughly 130,000 clones, approximately 88% being singletons. The sequence derives from a man aged 55 to 69 with active or convalescent COVID-19. Sequencing was done on a sample of peripheral blood. The chain links TRBV4-1 to TRBJ1-4, with 7 bases that match TRBD1. The DNA for the CDR3 is TGCGCCAGCAGCCGGACAGGATCTAATGAAAAACTGTTTTTT. Translated: CASSRTGSNEKLFF.